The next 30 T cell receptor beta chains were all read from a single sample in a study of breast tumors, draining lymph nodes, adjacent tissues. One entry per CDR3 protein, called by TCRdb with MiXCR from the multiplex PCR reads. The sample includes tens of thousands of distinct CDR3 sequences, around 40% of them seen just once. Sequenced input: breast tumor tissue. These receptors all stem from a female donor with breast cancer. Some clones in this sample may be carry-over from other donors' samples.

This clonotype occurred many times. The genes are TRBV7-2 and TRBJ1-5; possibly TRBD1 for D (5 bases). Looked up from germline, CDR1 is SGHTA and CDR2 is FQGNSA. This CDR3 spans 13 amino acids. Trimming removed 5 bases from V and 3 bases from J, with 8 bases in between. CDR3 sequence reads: CASSPGYNQPQHF. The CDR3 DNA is TGTGCCAGCAGCCCAGGGTACAATCAGCCCCAGCATTTT.

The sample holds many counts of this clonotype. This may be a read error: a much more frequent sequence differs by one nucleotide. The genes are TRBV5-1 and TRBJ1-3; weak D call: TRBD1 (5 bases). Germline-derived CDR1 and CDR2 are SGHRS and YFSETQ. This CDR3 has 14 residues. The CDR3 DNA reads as TGCGCCAGCAGAGTAACAGGTTCTGGAAACGCCATATATTTT. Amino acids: CASRVTGSGNAIYF.

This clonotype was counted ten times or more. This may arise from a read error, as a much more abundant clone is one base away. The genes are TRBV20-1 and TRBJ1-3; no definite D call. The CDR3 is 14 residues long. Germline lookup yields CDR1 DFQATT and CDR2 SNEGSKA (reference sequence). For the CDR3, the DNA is TGCAGTGCTAGATGGGGAGGGTCAGGAACCACCATATATTTT. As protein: CSARWGGSGTTIYF.

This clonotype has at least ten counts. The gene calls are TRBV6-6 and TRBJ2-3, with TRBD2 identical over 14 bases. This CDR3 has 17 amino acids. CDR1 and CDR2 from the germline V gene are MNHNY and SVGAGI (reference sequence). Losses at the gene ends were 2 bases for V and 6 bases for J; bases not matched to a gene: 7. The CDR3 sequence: CASSYGGLAGDGDTQYF. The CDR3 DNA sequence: TGTGCCAGCAGTTACGGGGGACTAGCGGGAGATGGGGATACGCAGTATTTT.

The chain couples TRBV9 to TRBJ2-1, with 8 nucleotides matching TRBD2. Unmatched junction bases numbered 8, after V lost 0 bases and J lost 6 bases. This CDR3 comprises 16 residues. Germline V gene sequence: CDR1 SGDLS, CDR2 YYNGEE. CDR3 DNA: TGTGCCAGCAGCGTAGCCCGGGAGGGCCCTCGCAATGAGCAGTTCTTC. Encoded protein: CASSVAREGPRNEQFF.

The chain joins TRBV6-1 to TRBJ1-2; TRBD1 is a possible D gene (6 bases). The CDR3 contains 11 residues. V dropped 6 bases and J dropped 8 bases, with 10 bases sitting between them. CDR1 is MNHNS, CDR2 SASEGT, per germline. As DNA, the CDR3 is TGTGCCAGCAGCCGAAGGGGGGGCTACACCTTC. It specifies CASSRRGGYTF.

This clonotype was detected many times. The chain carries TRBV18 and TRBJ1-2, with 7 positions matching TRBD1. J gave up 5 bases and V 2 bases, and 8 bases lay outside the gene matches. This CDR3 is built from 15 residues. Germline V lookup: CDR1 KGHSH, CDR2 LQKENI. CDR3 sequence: CASSPSRQGLYGYTF. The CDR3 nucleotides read TGTGCCAGCTCACCATCAAGACAGGGCCTTTATGGCTACACCTTC.

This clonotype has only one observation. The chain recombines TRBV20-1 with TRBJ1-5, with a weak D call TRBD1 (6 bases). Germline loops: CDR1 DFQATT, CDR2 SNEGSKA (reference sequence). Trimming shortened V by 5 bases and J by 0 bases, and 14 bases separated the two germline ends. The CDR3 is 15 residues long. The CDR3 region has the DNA TGCAGTGCTGCCCCCGGGACAACTAGCAATCAGCCCCAGCATTTT. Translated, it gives CSAAPGTTSNQPQHF.

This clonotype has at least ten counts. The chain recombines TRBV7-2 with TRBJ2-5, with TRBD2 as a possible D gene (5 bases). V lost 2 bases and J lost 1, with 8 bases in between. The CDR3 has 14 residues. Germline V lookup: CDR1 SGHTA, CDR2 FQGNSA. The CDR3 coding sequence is TGTGCCAGCAGCTTATCGGGATCCCAAGAGACCCAGTACTTC. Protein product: CASSLSGSQETQYF.

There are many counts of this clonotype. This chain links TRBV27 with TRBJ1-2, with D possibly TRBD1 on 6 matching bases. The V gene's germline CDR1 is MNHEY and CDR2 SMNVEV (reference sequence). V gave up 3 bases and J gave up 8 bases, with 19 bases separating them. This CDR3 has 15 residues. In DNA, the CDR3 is TGTGCCAGCAGTTTGGACGACAGGTGGACGGGAGGCTACACCTTC. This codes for CASSLDDRWTGGYTF.

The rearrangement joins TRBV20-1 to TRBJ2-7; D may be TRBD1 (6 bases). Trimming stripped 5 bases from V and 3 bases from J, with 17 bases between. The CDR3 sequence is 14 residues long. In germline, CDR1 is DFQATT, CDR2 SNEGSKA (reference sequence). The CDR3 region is CSALGARGIYEQYF. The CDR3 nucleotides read TGCAGTGCTCTGGGGGCCAGGGGAATCTACGAGCAGTACTTC.

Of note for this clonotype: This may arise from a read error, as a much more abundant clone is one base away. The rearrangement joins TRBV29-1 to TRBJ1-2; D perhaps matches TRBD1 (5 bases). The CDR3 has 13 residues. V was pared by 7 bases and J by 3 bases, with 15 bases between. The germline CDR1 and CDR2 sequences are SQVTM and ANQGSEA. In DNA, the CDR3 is TGCAGCGCGGCGAGTGGAGGGGACTATGGCTACACCTTC. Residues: CSAASGGDYGYTF.

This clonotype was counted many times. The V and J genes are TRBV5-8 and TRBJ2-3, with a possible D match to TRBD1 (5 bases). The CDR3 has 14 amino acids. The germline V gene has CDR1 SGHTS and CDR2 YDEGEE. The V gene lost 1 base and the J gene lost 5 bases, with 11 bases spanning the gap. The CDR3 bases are TGTGCCAGCAGCTTGCTCAGGGAAGGAGATACGCAGTATTTT. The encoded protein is CASSLLREGDTQYF.

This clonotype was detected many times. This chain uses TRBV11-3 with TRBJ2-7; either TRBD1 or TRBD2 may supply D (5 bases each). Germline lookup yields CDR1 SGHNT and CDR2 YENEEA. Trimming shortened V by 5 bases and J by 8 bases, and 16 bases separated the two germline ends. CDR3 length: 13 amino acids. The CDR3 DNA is TGTGCCAGCAGCACGGGACCCCTGAGGAAGCAGTACTTC. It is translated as CASSTGPLRKQYF.

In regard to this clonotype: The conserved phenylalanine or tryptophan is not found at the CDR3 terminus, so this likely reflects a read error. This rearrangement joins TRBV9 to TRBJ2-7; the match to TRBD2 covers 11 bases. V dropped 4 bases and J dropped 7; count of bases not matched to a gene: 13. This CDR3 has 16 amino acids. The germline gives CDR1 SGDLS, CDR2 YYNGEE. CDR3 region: CASSPHGTSGGREQYS. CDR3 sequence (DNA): TGTGCCAGCAGCCCTCACGGGACTAGCGGCGGGCGGGAGCAGTACTCC.

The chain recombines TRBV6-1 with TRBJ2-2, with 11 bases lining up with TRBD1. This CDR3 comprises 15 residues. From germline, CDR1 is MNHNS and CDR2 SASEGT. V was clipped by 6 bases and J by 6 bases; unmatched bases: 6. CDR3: CASRMGQGVAGELFF. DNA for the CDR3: TGTGCCAGCAGGATGGGACAGGGGGTCGCCGGGGAGCTGTTTTTT.

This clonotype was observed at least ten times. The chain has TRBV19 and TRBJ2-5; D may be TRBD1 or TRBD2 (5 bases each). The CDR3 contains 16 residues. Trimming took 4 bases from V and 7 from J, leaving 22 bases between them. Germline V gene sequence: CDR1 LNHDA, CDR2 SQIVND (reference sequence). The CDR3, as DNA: TGTGCCAGTAGTAGGTTAGGAGTGGGGACGTTTGGGACCCAGTACTTC. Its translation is CASSRLGVGTFGTQYF.

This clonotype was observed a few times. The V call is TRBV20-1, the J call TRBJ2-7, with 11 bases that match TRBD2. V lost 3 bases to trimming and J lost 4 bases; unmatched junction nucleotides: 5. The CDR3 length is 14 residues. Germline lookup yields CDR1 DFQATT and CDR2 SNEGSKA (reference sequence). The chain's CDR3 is CSARKGLAAYEQYF. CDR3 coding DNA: TGCAGTGCTAGGAAGGGACTAGCGGCATACGAGCAGTACTTC.

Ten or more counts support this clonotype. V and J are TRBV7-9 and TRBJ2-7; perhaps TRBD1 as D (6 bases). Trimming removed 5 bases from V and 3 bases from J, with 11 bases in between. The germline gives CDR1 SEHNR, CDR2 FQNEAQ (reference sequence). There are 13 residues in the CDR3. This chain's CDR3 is CASSQGLGYEQYF. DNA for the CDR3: TGTGCCAGCAGCCAGGGGTTGGGCTACGAGCAGTACTTC. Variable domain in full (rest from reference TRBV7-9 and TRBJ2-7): DTGVSQNPRHKITKRGQNVTFRCDPISEHNRLYWYRQTLGQGPEFLTYFQNEAQLEKSRLLSDRFSAERPKGSFSTLEIQRTEQGDSAMYLCASSQGLGYEQYFGPGTRLTVT.

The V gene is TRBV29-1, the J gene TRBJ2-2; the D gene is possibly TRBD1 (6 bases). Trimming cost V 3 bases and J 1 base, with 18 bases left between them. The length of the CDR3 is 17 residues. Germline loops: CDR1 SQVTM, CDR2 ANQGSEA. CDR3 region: CSVEKSTWGQNTGELFF. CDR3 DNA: TGCAGCGTTGAGAAATCAACGTGGGGACAGAACACCGGGGAGCTGTTTTTT.

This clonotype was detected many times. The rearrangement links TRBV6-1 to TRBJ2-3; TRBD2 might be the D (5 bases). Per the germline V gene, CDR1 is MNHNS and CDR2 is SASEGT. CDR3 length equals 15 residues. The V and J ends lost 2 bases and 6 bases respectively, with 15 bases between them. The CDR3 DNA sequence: TGTGCCAGCAGTGAAATTGGCTCGGGGATTGATACGCAGTATTTT. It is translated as CASSEIGSGIDTQYF.

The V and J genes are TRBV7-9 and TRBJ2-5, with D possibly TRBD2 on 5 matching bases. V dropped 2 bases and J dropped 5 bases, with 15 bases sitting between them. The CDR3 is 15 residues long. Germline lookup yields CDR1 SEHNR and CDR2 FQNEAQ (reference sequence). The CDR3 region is CASSLSTDSWETQYF. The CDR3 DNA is TGTGCCAGCAGCTTATCGACGGACTCTTGGGAGACCCAGTACTTC.

The CDR3: CASSPEGGTTTEAFF. The CDR3, as DNA: TGTGCCAGCAGCCCCGAAGGGGGAACCACTACTGAAGCTTTCTTT. The chain is built from TRBV7-9 and TRBJ1-1, with D perhaps TRBD1 (6 bases). CDR1 is SEHNR and CDR2 is FQNEAQ in the germline V gene (reference sequence). The CDR3 length is 15 residues. Deletions cut 5 bases from V and 5 bases from J, with 18 bases between.

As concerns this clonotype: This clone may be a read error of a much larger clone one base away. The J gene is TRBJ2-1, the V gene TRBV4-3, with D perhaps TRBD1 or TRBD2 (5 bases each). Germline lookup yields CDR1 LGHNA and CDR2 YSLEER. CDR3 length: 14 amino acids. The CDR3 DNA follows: TGCGCCAGCAGCCAAGAATACCGGGGCAATGAGCAGCTCTTC. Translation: CASSQEYRGNEQLF.

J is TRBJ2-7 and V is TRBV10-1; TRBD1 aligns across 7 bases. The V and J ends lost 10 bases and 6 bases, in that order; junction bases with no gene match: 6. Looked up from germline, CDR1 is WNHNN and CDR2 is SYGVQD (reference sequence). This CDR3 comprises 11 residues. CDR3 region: CATATGAEQYF. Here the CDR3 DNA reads TGCGCCACCGCAACAGGGGCCGAGCAGTACTTC.

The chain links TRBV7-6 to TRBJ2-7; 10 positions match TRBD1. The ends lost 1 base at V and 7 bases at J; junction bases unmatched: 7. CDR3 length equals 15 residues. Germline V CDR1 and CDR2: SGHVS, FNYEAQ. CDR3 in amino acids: CASSLETGTGVEQYF. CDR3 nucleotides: TGTGCCAGCAGCTTAGAAACCGGGACAGGGGTTGAGCAGTACTTC. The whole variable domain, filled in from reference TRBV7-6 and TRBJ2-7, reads GAGVSQSPRYKVTKRGQDVALRCDPISGHVSLYWYRQALGQGPEFLTYFNYEAQQDKSGLPNDRFSAERPEGSISTLTIQRTEQRDSAMYRCASSLETGTGVEQYFGPGTRLTVT.

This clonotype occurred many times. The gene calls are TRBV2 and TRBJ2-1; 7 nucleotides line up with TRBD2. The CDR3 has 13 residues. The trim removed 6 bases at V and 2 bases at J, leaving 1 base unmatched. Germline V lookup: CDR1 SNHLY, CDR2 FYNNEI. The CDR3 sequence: CASRLAPYNEQFF. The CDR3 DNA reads TGTGCCAGCAGACTAGCGCCCTACAATGAGCAGTTCTTC.

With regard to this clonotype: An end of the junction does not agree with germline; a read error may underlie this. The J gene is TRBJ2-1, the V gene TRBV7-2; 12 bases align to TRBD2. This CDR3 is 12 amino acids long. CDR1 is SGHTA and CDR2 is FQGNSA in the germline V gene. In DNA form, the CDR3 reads TGTACCAGCAGTGAGACACTAGCGGGAGGTACCTTC. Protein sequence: CTSSETLAGGTF.

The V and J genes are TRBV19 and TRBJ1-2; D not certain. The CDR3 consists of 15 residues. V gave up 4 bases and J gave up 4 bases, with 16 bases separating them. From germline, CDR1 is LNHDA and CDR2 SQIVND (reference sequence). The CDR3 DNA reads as TGTGCCAGTAGTAAGGGCCAATCAGCCTTCTATGGCTACACCTTC. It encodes CASSKGQSAFYGYTF.

This CDR3 reads CATYKGAAGELFF. CDR3 nucleotide sequence: TGTGCCACATACAAGGGGGCGGCCGGGGAGCTGTTTTTT. V gene TRBV10-3 combines with J gene TRBJ2-2; 7 nucleotides agree with TRBD1. There are 13 residues in the CDR3. CDR1 and CDR2 (germline): ENHRY, SYGVKD. Trimming removed 10 bases from V and 6 bases from J; junction bases left unmatched: 8.